Listed below are T cell receptor beta chains from one sample, sequenced in a study of blood T cell repertoires in COVID-19. The repertoire was sequenced with immunoSEQ multiplex PCR; TCRdb's copy has only in-frame clones and lacks some. The top ten hold about 5.4% of the sample, which has some 120,000 clones, about 82% seen once. Sequencing was done on a sample of peripheral blood. Receptor source: a human donor in a cohort sampled during active COVID-19. CDR3s include the opening cysteine and the closing phenylalanine or tryptophan. A D gene is named only where the DNA matches it firmly. Size values are once, few and many counts, or a class for expanded clones, and some rows have none.

size	D	length	V	J	DNA	CDR3
.	TRBD2	14	TRBV15	TRBJ2-7	TGTGCCACCAGCAGCGAGCGGGGAAGCTACGAGCAGTACTTC	CATSSERGSYEQYF
.	TRBD1	15	TRBV6-5	TRBJ2-5	TGTGCCAGCACCGAGAAACGGGACAGGGTAGAGACCCAGTACTTC	CASTEKRDRVETQYF
.	TRBD2	17	TRBV19	TRBJ2-7	TGTGCCAGTAGTATAATTGCGGGAGACATAAAATCCTACGAGCAGTACTTC	CASSIIAGDIKSYEQYF
.	TRBD2	16	TRBV7-8	TRBJ2-1	TGTGCCAGCAGTTATACCGGGACTAGTACAGACAATGAGCAGTTCTTC	CASSYTGTSTDNEQFF
.	.	16	TRBV18	TRBJ2-3	TGTGCCAGCTCACCTCCTCCCGGTTTCGGCACAGATACGCAGTATTTT	CASSPPPGFGTDTQYF
.	TRBD2	17	TRBV19	TRBJ2-2	TGTGCCAGTAGTATTCGGACTAGCGGGAGGTACACCGGGGAGCTGTTTTTT	CASSIRTSGRYTGELFF
once	.	13	TRBV6-5	TRBJ2-3	TGTGCCAGCAGGACAGGACCCACAGATACGCAGTATTTT	CASRTGPTDTQYF
.	TRBD1	15	TRBV11-3	TRBJ2-7	TGTGCCAGCAGCTCCCCGGGACAGGGGGTCAACGAGCAGTACTTC	CASSSPGQGVNEQYF
.	.	14	TRBV5-4	TRBJ2-3	TGTGCCAGCAGCTTCGGGGTATCGGCGGGTACGCAGTATTTT	CASSFGVSAGTQYF
.	.	15	TRBV7-3	TRBJ2-1	TGTGCCAGCCGACTTAGCGGACCTACTGGGAATGAGCAGTTCTTC	CASRLSGPTGNEQFF
.	TRBD1	19	TRBV5-6	TRBJ1-5	TGTGCCAGCAGCTTGGCCGATCCTGGACAGGGCAAAAGGCATCAGCCCCAGCATTTT	CASSLADPGQGKRHQPQHF
.	.	14	TRBV19	TRBJ1-1	TGTGCCAGTAGTCATAACAGGGTAAACACTGAAGCTTTCTTT	CASSHNRVNTEAFF
once	TRBD1	16	TRBV11-2	TRBJ1-1	TGTGCCAGCAGCATCGGGACAGGGGGAATGCACACTGAAGCTTTCTTT	CASSIGTGGMHTEAFF
.	.	14	TRBV6-2/TRBV6-3	TRBJ2-3	TGTGCCAGCAGTTACGGGAGTGGGTCAGATACGCAGTATTTT	CASSYGSGSDTQYF
few	.	14	TRBV27	TRBJ2-2	TGTGCCAGCAGTTTAGTGGGGGGACCCGGGGAGCTGTTTTTT	CASSLVGGPGELFF
.	.	14	TRBV7-3	TRBJ2-7	TGTGCCAGCAGCTTAAGCGGGAATTCCTACGAGCAGTACTTC	CASSLSGNSYEQYF
.	TRBD2	15	TRBV7-3	TRBJ2-5	TGTGCCAGCAGCTTAGGCGGGAGGGTCGTCGAGACCCAGTACTTC	CASSLGGRVVETQYF
few	TRBD2	15	TRBV10-2	TRBJ2-7	TGCGCCAGCAGTGAGTCAACGGGAGGGCTTTACGAGCAGTACTTC	CASSESTGGLYEQYF
.	.	15	TRBV9	TRBJ2-3	TGTGCCAGCAGCGTAGAAGGGACTGCGGCAGGTACGCAGTATTTT	CASSVEGTAAGTQYF
few	.	15	TRBV6-2/TRBV6-3	TRBJ1-5	TGTGCCAGCAGTTATGGCAGGGGAAACAATCAGCCCCAGCATTTT	CASSYGRGNNQPQHF
once	.	15	TRBV6-2/TRBV6-3	TRBJ1-2	TGTGCCAGCAGTTCACACGACAGGCCGGGATATGGCTACACCTTC	CASSSHDRPGYGYTF
.	.	12	TRBV19	TRBJ1-1	TGTGCCAGTAGTAGGCCGAACACTGAAGCTTTCTTT	CASSRPNTEAFF
.	.	16	TRBV3-1/TRBV3-2	TRBJ2-7	TGTGCCAGCAGCCACTGGCAGGCAGGGGCCAACTACGAGCAGTACTTC	CASSHWQAGANYEQYF
.	.	18	TRBV19	TRBJ1-5	TGTGCCAGTAAACCAAACAGGCCCATCGCAAATAGCAATCAGCCCCAGCATTTT	CASKPNRPIANSNQPQHF
.	.	15	TRBV7-8	TRBJ1-1	TGTGCCAGCAGCCTCGGACAGCACATGAACACTGAAGCTTTCTTT	CASSLGQHMNTEAFF
.	.	14	TRBV9	TRBJ2-3	TGTGCCAGCAGCCGGAGCGGGAGCACAGATACGCAGTATTTT	CASSRSGSTDTQYF
.	TRBD1	14	TRBV7-6	TRBJ1-1	TGTGCCAGCAGCTTGACAGGGGCGGCCACTGAAGCTTTCTTT	CASSLTGAATEAFF
.	TRBD1	16	TRBV5-1	TRBJ2-5	TGCGCCAGCAGGTTGGACCCCGGGACAGGGAAAGAGACCCAGTACTTC	CASRLDPGTGKETQYF
.	.	15	TRBV3-1/TRBV3-2	TRBJ1-2	TGTGCCAGCAGCCAACAAGACAGACCTAACTATGGCTACACCTTC	CASSQQDRPNYGYTF
many	.	17	TRBV3-1/TRBV3-2	TRBJ1-5	TGTGCCAGCAGCCCCTACCCGTCGAGCGGGAGCAATCAGCCCCAGCATTTT	CASSPYPSSGSNQPQHF
.	.	16	TRBV5-4	TRBJ1-1	TGTGCCAGCAGCTCGGGAGCGGGACGGCCGAACACTGAAGCTTTCTTT	CASSSGAGRPNTEAFF
.	.	13	TRBV12-3/TRBV12-4	TRBJ2-1	TGTGCCAGCACCCTCAATCTAGCGAGGGAGCAGTTCTTC	CASTLNLAREQFF
.	.	20	TRBV30	TRBJ1-3	TGTGCCTGGATAGGTAGTACTATCCACCCAACTTCCAGCTCTGGAAACACCATATATTTT	CAWIGSTIHPTSSSGNTIYF
.	TRBD2	16	TRBV10-2	TRBJ2-7	TGCGCCAGCACCACCGGGACTAGTAAAGCCGGCTACGAGCAGTACTTC	CASTTGTSKAGYEQYF
.	.	13	TRBV6-6	TRBJ2-1	TGTGCCAGCAGTTACTCGCCACGGGATGAGCAGTTCTTC	CASSYSPRDEQFF
.	.	13	TRBV15	TRBJ2-7	TGTGCCACCAGCCTTCCACGAGGATACGAGCAGTACTTC	CATSLPRGYEQYF
once	TRBD2	17	TRBV27	TRBJ2-2	TGTGCCAGCAGTTTATGGGTTAGCGGGAGGAACACCGGGGAGCTGTTTTTT	CASSLWVSGRNTGELFF
once	.	14	TRBV9	TRBJ2-7	TGTGCCAGCAGCTTCCGAGGCGCGGGGGCCGAGCAGTACTTC	CASSFRGAGAEQYF
.	.	13	TRBV10-1	TRBJ2-3	TGCGCCAGCCGGGTGGACATGTCAGATACGCAGTATTTT	CASRVDMSDTQYF
.	.	12	TRBV3-1/TRBV3-2	TRBJ2-1	TGTGCCAGCAGCCGGTCTAAGAATGAGCAGTTCTTC	CASSRSKNEQFF
.	.	18	TRBV5-4	TRBJ2-7	TGTGCCAGCAGCCCTAGGGGGTTTTCAGGCATGGGGGAGTACGAGCAGTACTTC	CASSPRGFSGMGEYEQYF
.	TRBD2	17	TRBV4-1	TRBJ2-3	TGCGCCAGCAGCCAAGATCGGGCTAGCGGGGGGTCAGATACGCAGTATTTT	CASSQDRASGGSDTQYF
.	.	17	TRBV24-1	TRBJ1-2	TGTGCCACCAGTGATGGAACCCGACAGCACCTGCCGTATGGCTACACCTTC	CATSDGTRQHLPYGYTF
.	TRBD1	17	TRBV5-5	TRBJ1-3	TGTGCCAGCAGCTTGGTTGGGGGACAGCTCTCTGGAAACACCATATATTTT	CASSLVGGQLSGNTIYF